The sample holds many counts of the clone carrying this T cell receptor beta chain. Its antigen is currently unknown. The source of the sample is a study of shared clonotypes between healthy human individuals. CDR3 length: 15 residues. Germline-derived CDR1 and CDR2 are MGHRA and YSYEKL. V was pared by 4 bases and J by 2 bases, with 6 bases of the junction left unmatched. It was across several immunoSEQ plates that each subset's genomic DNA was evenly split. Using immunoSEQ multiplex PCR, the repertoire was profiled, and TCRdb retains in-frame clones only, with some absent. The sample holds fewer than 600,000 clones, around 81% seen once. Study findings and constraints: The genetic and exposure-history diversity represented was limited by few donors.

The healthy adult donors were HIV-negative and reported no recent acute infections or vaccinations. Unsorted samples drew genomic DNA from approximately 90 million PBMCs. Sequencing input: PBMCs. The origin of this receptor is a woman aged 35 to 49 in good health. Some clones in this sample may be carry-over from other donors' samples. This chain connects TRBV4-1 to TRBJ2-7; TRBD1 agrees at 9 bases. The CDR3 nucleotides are TGCGCCAGCAGCCGATTGGGACAGGGAACCTACGAGCAGTACTTC. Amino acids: CASSRLGQGTYEQYF.